The TCR beta chain under discussion was sequenced for a study of T cell changes during pregnancy in multiple sclerosis. V was cut by 4 bases and J by 0 bases, with 13 bases left in between. Germline V CDR1 and CDR2: SEHNR, FQNEAQ (reference sequence). The CDR3 has 15 amino acids. Here immunoSEQ multiplex PCR was the method, and the copy in TCRdb shows in-frame clones only, minus some. The table has 37,000 or so clones, roughly 89% seen once; the top ten hold 0.47%. The TCR sequence derives from a female donor in good health, enrolled as a control in a pregnancy study. The chain links TRBV7-9 to TRBJ2-7; TRBD1 is a possible D gene (5 bases). The sequenced sample was CD4+ T cells from peripheral blood mononuclear cells, obtained in the second trimester of pregnancy. The CDR3 here is CASSSPQVSSYEQYF. The CDR3 region has the DNA TGTGCCAGCAGCTCCCCACAGGTCTCCTCCTACGAGCAGTACTTC.